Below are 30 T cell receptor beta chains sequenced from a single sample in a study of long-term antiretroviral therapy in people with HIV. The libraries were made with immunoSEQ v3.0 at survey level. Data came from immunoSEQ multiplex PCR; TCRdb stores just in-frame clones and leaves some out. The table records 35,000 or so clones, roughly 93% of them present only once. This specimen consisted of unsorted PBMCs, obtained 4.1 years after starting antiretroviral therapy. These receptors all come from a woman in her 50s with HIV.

In DNA form, the CDR3 reads TGCGCCAGCAGCTTCGACAGAGGGACTGAAGCTTTCTTT. Its translation: CASSFDRGTEAFF. J is TRBJ1-1 and V is TRBV5-1; TRBD1 is a possible D gene (5 bases). CDR3 size: 13 residues. Looked up from germline, CDR1 is SGHRS and CDR2 is YFSETQ. V was pared by 2 bases and J by 5 bases, with 10 bases between.

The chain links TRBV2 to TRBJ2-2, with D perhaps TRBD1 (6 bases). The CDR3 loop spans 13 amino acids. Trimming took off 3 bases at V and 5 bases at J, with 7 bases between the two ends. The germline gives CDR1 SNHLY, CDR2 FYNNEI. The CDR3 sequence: CASSDQGTGELFF. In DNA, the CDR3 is TGTGCCAGCAGTGATCAGGGGACCGGGGAGCTGTTTTTT.

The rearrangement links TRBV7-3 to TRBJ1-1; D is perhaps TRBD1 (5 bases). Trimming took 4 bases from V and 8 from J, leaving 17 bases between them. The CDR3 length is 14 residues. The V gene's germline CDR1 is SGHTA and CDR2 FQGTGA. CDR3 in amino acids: CASSSSVGGAEAFF. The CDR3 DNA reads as TGTGCCAGCAGCTCCTCGGTTGGAGGGGCGGAAGCTTTCTTT. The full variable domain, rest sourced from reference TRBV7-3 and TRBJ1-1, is GAGVSQTPSNKVTEKGKYVELRCDPISGHTALYWYRQSLGQGPEFLIYFQGTGAADDSGLPNDRFFAVRPEGSVSTLKIQRTERGDSAVYLCASSSSVGGAEAFFGQGTRLTVV.

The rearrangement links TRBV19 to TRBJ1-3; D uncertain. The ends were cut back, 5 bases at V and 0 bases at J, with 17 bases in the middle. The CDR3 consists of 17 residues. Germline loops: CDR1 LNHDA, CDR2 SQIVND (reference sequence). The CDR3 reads CASSASSSRGSGNTIYF. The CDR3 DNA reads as TGTGCCAGTAGTGCCTCCTCCAGTCGTGGCTCTGGAAACACCATATATTTT.

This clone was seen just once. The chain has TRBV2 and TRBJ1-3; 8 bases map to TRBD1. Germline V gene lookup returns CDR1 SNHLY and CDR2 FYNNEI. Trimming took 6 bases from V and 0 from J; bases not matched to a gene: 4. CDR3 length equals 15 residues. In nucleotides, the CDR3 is TGTGCCAGCAGCCAGGGGGCTGGCTCTGGAAACACCATATATTTT. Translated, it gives CASSQGAGSGNTIYF.

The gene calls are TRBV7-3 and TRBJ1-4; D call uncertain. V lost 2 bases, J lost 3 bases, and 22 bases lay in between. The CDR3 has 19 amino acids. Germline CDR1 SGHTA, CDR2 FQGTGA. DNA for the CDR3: TGTGCCAGCAGCTTAGATAAACGAACTCCGGGCTCGGCTAATGAAAAACTGTTTTTT. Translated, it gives CASSLDKRTPGSANEKLFF.

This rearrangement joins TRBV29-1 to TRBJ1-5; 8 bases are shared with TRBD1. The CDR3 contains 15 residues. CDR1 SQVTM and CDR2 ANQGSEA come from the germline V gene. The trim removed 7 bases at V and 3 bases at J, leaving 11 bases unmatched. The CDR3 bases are TGCAGCGCCGATAAGGGACAGGCCCCCAATCAGCCCCAGCATTTT. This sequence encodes CSADKGQAPNQPQHF. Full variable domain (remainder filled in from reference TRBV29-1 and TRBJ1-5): SAVISQKPSRDICQRGTSLTIQCQVDSQVTMMFWYRQQPGQSLTLIATANQGSEATYESGFVIDKFPISRPNLTFSTLTVSNMSPEDSSIYLCSADKGQAPNQPQHFGDGTRLSIL.

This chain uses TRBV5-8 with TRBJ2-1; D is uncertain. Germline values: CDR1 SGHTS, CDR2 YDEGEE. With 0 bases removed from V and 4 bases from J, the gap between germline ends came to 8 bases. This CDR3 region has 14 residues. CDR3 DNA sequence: TGTGCCAGCAGCTTGGGCTTAAGGTACAATGAGCAGTTCTTC. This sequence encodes CASSLGLRYNEQFF. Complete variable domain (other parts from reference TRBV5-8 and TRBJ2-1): EAGVTQSPTHLIKTRGQQATLRCSPISGHTSVYWYQQALGLGLQFLLWYDEGEERNRGNFPPRFSGRQFPNYSSELNVNALELEDSALYLCASSLGLRYNEQFFGPGTRLTVL.

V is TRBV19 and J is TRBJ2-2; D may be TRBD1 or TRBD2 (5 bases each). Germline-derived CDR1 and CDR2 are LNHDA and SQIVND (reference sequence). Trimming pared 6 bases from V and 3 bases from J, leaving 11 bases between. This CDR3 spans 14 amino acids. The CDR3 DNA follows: TGTGCCAGTAGGAGGGACGGTTACACCGGGGAGCTGTTTTTT. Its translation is CASRRDGYTGELFF.

The DNA for the CDR3 is TGTGCCAGCAGTGACCGGGCTGGGGCCAACGTCCTGACTTTC. Its protein product is CASSDRAGANVLTF. This chain joins TRBV6-4 and TRBJ2-6, with D unresolved. This CDR3 has 14 residues. From germline, CDR1 is MRHNA and CDR2 SNTAGT. V shed 2 bases and J shed 2 bases, with 4 bases lying between them.

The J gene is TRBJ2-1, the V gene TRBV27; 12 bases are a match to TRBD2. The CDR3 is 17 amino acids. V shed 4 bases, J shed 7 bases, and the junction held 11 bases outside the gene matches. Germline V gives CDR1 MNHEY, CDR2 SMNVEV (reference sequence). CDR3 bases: TGTGCCAGCAGTTATTACGGGACTAGCGGGCCGCATAATGAGCAGTTCTTC. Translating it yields CASSYYGTSGPHNEQFF.

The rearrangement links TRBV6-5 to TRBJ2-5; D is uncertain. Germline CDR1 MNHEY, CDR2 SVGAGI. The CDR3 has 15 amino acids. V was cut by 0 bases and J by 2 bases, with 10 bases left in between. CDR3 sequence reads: CASSYSNLDQETQYF. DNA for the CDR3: TGTGCCAGCAGTTACTCTAACTTAGATCAAGAGACCCAGTACTTC.

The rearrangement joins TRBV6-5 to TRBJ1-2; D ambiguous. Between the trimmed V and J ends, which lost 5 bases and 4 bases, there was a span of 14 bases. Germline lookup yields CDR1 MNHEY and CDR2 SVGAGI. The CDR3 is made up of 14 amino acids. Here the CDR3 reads CASSKDGRTYGYTF. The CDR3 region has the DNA TGTGCCAGCAGTAAAGATGGACGGACCTATGGCTACACCTTC.

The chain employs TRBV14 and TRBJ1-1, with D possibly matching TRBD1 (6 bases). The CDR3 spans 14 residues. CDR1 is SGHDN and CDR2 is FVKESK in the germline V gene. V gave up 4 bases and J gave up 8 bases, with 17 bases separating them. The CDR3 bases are TGTGCCAGCAGCCTATTACAGGGAATCCCCGAAGCTTTCTTT. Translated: CASSLLQGIPEAFF.

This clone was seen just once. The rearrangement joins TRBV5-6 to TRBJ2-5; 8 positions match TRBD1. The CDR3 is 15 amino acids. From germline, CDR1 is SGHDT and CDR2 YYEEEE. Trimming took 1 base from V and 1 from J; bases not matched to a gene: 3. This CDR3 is CASSLRTGGQETQYF. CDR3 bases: TGTGCCAGCAGCTTGAGAACAGGGGGCCAAGAGACCCAGTACTTC. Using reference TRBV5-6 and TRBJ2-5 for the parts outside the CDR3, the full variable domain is DAGVTQSPTHLIKTRGQQVTLRCSPKSGHDTVSWYQQALGQGPQFIFQYYEEEERQRGNFPDRFSGHQFPNYSSELNVNALLLGDSALYLCASSLRTGGQETQYFGPGTRLLVL.

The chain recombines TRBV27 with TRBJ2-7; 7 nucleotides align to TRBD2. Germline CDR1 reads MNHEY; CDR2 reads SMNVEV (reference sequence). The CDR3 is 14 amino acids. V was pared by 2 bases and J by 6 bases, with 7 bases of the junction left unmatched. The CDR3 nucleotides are TGTGCCAGCAGTTTACGACTAGCCACGGGCGAGCAGTACTTC. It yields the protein CASSLRLATGEQYF.

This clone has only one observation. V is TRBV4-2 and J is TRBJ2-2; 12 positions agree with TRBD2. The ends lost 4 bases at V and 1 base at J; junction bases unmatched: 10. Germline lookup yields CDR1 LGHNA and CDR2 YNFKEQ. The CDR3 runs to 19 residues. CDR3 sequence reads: CASSPARLAGAVNTGELFF. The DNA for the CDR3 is TGTGCCAGCAGCCCCGCTCGACTAGCGGGGGCCGTGAACACCGGGGAGCTGTTTTTT.

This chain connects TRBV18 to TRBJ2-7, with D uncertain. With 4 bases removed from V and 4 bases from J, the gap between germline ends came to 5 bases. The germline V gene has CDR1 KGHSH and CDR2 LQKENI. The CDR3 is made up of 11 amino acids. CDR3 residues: CASSRQYEQYF. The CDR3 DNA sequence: TGTGCCAGCTCACGGCAGTACGAGCAGTACTTC.

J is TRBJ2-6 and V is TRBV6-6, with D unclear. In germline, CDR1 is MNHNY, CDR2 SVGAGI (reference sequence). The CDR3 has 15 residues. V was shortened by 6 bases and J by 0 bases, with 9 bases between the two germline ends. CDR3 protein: CASSQTGSGANVLTF. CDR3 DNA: TGTGCCAGCAGCCAGACGGGCTCTGGGGCCAACGTCCTGACTTTC.

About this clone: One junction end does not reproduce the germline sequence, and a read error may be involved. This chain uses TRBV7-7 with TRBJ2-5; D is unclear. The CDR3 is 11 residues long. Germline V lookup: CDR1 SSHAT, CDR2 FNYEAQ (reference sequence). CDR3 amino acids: CASSLPETQYF. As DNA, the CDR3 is TGTGCTAGCAGCTTGCCCGAGACCCAGTACTTC.

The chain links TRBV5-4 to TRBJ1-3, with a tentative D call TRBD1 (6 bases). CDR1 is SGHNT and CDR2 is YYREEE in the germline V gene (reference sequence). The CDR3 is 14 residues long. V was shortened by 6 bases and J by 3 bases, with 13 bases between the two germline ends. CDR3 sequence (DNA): TGTGCCAGCAAAAAAGGGGGTGATGGAAACACCATATATTTT. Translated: CASKKGGDGNTIYF.

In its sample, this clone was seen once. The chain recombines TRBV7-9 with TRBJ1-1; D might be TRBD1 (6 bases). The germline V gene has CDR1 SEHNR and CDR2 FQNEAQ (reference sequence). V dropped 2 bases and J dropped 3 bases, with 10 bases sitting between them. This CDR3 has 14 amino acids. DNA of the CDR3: TGTGCCAGCAGCTTAAGTCGGGGGCACACTGAAGCTTTCTTT. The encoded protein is CASSLSRGHTEAFF.

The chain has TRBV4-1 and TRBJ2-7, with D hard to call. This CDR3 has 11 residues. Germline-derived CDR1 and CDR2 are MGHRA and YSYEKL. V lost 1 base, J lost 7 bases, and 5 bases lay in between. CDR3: CASSQAREQYF. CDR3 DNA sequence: TGCGCCAGCAGCCAAGCGAGGGAGCAGTACTTC.

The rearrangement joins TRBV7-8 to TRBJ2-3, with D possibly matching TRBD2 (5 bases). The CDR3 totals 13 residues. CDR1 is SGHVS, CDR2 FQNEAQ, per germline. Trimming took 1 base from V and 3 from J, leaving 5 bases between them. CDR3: CASSLGRTDTQYF. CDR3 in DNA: TGTGCCAGCAGCTTAGGGAGGACAGATACGCAGTATTTT.

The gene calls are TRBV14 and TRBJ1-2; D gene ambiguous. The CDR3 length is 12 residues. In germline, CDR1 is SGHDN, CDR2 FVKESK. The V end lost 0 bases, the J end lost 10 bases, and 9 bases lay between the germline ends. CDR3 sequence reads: CASSQEIGVYTF. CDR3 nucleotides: TGTGCCAGCAGCCAAGAAATCGGGGTCTACACCTTC.

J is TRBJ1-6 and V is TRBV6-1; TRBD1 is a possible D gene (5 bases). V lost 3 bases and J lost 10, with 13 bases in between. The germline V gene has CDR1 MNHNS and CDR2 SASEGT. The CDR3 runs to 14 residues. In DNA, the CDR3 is TGTGCCAGCAGTGAGAGGACATCGGGGTCACCCCTCCACTTT. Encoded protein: CASSERTSGSPLHF.

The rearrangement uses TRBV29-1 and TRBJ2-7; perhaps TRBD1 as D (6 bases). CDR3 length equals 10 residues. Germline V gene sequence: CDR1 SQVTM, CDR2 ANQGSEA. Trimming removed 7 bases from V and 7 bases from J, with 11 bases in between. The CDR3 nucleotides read TGCAGCGCACAGGGTAGGGAGCAGTACTTC. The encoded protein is CSAQGREQYF.

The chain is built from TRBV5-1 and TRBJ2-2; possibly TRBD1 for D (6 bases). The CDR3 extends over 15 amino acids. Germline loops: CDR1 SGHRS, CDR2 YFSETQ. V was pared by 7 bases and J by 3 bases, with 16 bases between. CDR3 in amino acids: CASAPRGRDTGELFF. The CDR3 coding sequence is TGCGCCAGCGCGCCCAGGGGTAGGGACACCGGGGAGCTGTTTTTT.

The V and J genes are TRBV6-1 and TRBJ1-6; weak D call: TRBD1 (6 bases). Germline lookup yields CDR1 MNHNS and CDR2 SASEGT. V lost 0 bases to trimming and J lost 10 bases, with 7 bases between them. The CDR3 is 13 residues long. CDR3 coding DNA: TGTGCCAGCAGTGAAGCAGGGGGATCACCCCTCCACTTT. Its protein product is CASSEAGGSPLHF.

CDR3 DNA sequence: TGCGCCAGCAGTGAGTCCCATAATCAGCCCCAGCATTTT. Translating it yields CASSESHNQPQHF. The V call is TRBV10-1, the J call TRBJ1-5; D unclear. V shed 0 bases and J shed 4 bases, with 4 bases lying between them. This CDR3 has 13 amino acids. CDR1 is WNHNN and CDR2 is SYGVQD in the germline V gene (reference sequence).